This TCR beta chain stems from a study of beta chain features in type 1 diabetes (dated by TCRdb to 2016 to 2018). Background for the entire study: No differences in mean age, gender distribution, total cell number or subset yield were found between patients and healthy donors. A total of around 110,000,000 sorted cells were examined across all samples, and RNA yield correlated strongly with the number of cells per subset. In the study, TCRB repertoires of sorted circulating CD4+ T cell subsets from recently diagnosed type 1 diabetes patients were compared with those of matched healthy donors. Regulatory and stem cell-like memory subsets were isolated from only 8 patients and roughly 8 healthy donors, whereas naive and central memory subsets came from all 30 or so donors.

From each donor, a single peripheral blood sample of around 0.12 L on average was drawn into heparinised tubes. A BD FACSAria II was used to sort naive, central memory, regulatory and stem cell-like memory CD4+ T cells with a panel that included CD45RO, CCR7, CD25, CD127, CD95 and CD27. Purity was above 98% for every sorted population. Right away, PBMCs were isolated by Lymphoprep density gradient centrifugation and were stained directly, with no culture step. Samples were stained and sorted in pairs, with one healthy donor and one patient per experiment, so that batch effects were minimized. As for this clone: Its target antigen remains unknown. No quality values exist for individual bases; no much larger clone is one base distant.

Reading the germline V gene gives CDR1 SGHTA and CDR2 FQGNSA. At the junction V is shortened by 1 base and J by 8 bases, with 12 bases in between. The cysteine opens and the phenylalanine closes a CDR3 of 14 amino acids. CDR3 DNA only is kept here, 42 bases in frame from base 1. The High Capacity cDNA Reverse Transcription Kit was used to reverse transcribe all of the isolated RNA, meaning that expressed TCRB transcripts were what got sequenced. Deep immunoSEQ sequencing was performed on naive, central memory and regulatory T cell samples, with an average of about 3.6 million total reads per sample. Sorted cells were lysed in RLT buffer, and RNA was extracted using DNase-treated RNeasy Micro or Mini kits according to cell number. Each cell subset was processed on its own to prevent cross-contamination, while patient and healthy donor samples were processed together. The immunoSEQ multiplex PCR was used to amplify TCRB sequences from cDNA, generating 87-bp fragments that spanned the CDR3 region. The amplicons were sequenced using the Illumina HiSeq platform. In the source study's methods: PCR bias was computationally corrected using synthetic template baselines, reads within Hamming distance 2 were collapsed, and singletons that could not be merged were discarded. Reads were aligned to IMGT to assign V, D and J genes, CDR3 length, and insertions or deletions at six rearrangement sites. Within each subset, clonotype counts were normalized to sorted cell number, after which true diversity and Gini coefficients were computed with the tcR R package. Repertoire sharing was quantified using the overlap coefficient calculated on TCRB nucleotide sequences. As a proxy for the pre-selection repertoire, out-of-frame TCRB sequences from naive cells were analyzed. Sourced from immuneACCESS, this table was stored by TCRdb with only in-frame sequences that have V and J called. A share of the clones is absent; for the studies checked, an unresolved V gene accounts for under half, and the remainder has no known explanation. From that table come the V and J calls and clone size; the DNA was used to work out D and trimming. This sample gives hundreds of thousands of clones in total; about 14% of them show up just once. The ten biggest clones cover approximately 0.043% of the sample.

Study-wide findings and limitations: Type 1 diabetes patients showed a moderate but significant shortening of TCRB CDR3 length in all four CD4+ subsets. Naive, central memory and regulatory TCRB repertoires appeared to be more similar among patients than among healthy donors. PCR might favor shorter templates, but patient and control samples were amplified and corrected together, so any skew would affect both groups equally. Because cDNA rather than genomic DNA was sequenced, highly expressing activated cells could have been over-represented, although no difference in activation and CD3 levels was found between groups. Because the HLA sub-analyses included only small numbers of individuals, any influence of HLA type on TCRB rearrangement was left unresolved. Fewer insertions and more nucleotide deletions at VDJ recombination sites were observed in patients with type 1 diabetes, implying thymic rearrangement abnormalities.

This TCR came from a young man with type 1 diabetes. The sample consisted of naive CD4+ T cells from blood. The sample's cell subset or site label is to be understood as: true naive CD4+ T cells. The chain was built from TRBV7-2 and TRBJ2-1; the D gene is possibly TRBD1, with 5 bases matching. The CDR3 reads CASSLESGWHEQFF. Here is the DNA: TGTGCCAGCAGCTTAGAGTCAGGGTGGCATGAGCAGTTCTTC.